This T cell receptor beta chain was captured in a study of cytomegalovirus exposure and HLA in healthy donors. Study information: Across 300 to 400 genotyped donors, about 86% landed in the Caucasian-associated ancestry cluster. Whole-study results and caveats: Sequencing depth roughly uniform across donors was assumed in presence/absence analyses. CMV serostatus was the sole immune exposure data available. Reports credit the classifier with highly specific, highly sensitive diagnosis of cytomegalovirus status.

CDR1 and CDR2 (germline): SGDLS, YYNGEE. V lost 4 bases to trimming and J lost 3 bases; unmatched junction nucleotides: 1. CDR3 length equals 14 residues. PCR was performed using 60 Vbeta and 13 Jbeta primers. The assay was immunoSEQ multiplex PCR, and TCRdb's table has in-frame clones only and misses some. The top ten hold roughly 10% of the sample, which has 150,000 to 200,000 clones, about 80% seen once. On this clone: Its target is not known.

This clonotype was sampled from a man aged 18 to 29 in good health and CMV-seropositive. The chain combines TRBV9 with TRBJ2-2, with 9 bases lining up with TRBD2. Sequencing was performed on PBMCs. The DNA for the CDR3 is TGTGCCAGCAGCACTAGCGGGTACACCGGGGAGCTGTTTTTT. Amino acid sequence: CASSTSGYTGELFF.